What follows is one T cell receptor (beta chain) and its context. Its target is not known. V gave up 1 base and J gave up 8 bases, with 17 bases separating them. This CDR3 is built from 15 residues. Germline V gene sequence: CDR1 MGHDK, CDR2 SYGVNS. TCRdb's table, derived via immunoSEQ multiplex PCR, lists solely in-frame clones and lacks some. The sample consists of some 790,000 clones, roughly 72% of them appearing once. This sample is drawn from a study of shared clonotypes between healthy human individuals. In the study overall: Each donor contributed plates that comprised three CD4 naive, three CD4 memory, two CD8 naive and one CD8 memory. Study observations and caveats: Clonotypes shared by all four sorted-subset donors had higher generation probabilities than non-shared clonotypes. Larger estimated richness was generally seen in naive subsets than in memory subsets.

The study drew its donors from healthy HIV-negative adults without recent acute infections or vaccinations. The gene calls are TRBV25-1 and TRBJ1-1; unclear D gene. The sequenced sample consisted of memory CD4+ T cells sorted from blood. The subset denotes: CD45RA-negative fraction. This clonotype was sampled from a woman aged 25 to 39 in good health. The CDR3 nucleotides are TGTGCCAGCAGTGAATTTGAGTCGTCGGTGGGGGAAGCTTTCTTT. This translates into CASSEFESSVGEAFF.